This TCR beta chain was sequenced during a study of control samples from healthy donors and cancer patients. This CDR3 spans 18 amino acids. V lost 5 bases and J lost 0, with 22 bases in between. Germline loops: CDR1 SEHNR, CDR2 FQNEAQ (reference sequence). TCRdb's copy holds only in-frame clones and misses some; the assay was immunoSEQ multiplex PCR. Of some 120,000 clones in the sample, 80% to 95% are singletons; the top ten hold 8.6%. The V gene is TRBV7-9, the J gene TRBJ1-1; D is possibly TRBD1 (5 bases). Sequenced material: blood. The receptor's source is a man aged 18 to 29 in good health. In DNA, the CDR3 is TGTGCCAGCAGCCACCCAGACAGCAAGGTAATGATGAACACTGAAGCTTTCTTT. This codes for CASSHPDSKVMMNTEAFF.